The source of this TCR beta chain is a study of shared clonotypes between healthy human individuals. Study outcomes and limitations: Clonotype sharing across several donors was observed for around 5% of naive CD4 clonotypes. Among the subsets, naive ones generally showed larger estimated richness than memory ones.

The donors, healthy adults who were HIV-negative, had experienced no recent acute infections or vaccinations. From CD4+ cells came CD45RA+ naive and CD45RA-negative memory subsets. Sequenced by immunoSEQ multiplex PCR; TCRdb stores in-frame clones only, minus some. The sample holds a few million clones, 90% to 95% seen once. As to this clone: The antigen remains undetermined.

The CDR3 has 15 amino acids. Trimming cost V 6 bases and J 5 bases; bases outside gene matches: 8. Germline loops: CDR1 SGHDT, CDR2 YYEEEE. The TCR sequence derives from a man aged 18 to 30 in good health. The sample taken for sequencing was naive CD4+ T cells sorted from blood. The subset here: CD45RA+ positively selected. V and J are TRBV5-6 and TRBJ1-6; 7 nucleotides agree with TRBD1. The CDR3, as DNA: TGTGCCAGCAACTACCAACAGGGGAATAATTCACCCCTCCACTTT. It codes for CASNYQQGNNSPLHF.